These T cell receptor beta chains were read from a single sample in a study of cytomegalovirus exposure and HLA in healthy donors. This table comes from immunoSEQ multiplex PCR, and its TCRdb copy is limited to in-frame clones, with some not included. This sample contains 100,000 to 150,000 clones. The sample consisted of PBMCs. The receptors here all came from a woman in her thirties or forties in good health and CMV-seronegative. CDR3s include the opening cysteine and the closing phenylalanine or tryptophan. A D gene is named only where the DNA matches it firmly.

J gene | CDR3 length | V gene | D gene | CDR3 DNA | CDR3 protein
TRBJ1-1 | 14 | TRBV9 | NA | TGTGCCAGCAGCGTATCAGGCACGAACACTGAAGCTTTCTTT | CASSVSGTNTEAFF
TRBJ2-5 | 14 | TRBV7-3 | TRBD2 | TGTGCCAGCAGCTCTAGCGGGTTCGACGAGACCCAGTACTTC | CASSSSGFDETQYF
TRBJ2-7 | 12 | TRBV12-5 | NA | TGTGCTAGTGGTTTGAACAGCTACGAGCAGTACTTC | CASGLNSYEQYF
TRBJ2-5 | 15 | TRBV5-4 | TRBD2 | TGTGCCAGCAGTAACGGGGGGGCCGACGCCTGGACCCAGTACTTC | CASSNGGADAWTQYF
TRBJ1-3 | 13 | TRBV6-1 | TRBD1 | TGTGCCAGCATCCGGACAGGGGGAAACACCATATATTTT | CASIRTGGNTIYF
TRBJ1-1 | 14 | TRBV9 | NA | TGTGCCAGCAGCCTACGGATAGGGGACACTGAAGCTTTCTTT | CASSLRIGDTEAFF
TRBJ1-1 | 16 | TRBV19 | NA | TGTGCCAGTAGTCCCTACCAGGGCAACCTCCCCACTGAAGCTTTCTTT | CASSPYQGNLPTEAFF
TRBJ1-1 | 16 | TRBV5-1 | NA | TGCGCCAGCAGCCCCCTTCAGACAGGAGCACACGCTGAAGCTTTCTTT | CASSPLQTGAHAEAFF
TRBJ1-2 | 13 | TRBV19 | NA | TGTGCCAGTAGTACGCAGGGGAGGGATGGCTACACCTTC | CASSTQGRDGYTF
TRBJ2-3 | 16 | TRBV28 | TRBD1 | TGTGCCAGTCTTCTATTACCGGGACAGGGGACAGATACGCAGTATTTT | CASLLLPGQGTDTQYF
TRBJ2-5 | 13 | TRBV2 | NA | TGTGCCAGCAGTGACCCCACAACCGAGACCCAGTACTTC | CASSDPTTETQYF
TRBJ1-3 | 15 | TRBV19 | NA | TGTGCCAGTAGTATTACCGGACAGCCAGGAAACACCATATATTTT | CASSITGQPGNTIYF
TRBJ2-5 | 15 | TRBV10-3 | NA | TGTGCCATCAGTGAGCGGGACAACGGCCAAGAGACCCAGTACTTC | CAISERDNGQETQYF
TRBJ2-5 | 16 | TRBV5-1 | TRBD2 | TGCGCCAGCAGCTTGTTCGGAGCGGGGGCCCAAGAGACCCAGTACTTC | CASSLFGAGAQETQYF
TRBJ2-3 | 14 | TRBV6-1 | TRBD1 | TGTGCCAGCAGAACAGGGGGCCGCACAGATACGCAGTATTTT | CASRTGGRTDTQYF
TRBJ1-1 | 14 | TRBV18 | TRBD1 | TGTGCCAGCTCACTCTCCAGGGGGCGCACTGAAGCTTTCTTT | CASSLSRGRTEAFF
TRBJ1-1 | 14 | TRBV7-2 | NA | TGTGCCAGCAGCTCCGCGGGGGGGAACACTGAAGCTTTCTTT | CASSSAGGNTEAFF
TRBJ2-3 | 16 | TRBV4-1 | NA | TGCGCCAGCAGCCCAGACCGGCTAGCCGACACAGATACGCAGTATTTT | CASSPDRLADTDTQYF
TRBJ1-2 | 13 | TRBV6-1 | TRBD1 | TGTGCCAGCAGTCGGGACAGGAACTATGGCTACACCTTC | CASSRDRNYGYTF
TRBJ1-2 | 13 | TRBV6-6 | NA | TGTGCCAGCAGCCCTGGACCCTCGGGGGGCTACACCTTC | CASSPGPSGGYTF
TRBJ1-6 | 17 | TRBV6-1 | NA | TGTGCCAGCAGTCAAGCGGCGGCGAATCCTTATAATTCACCCCTCCACTTT | CASSQAAANPYNSPLHF
TRBJ1-2 | 17 | TRBV11-2 | NA | TGTGCCAGCAGCTGGGGGACACCTAGGTTAGGGAGCTATGGCTACACCTTC | CASSWGTPRLGSYGYTF
TRBJ1-5 | 14 | TRBV19 | TRBD1 | TGTGCCAGTAGGAGGACAGGGATAAATCAGCCCCAGCATTTT | CASRRTGINQPQHF
TRBJ1-6 | 15 | TRBV25-1 | NA | TGTGCCAGCAGTGGGCTTGAAGGGGAAGTATCACCCCTCCACTTT | CASSGLEGEVSPLHF
TRBJ1-1 | 14 | TRBV29-1 | NA | TGCAGCCCCTGGCCCGCCAGGGCGAACACTGAAGCTTTCTTT | CSPWPARANTEAFF
TRBJ1-3 | 15 | TRBV5-1 | NA | TGCGCCAGCAGCTTATCCCGGGTCTCTGGAAACACCATATATTTT | CASSLSRVSGNTIYF
TRBJ1-4 | 15 | TRBV5-1 | NA | TGCGCCAGCAGCTCTGGGGGAGGAAGCAGCGAAAAACTGTTTTTT | CASSSGGGSSEKLFF